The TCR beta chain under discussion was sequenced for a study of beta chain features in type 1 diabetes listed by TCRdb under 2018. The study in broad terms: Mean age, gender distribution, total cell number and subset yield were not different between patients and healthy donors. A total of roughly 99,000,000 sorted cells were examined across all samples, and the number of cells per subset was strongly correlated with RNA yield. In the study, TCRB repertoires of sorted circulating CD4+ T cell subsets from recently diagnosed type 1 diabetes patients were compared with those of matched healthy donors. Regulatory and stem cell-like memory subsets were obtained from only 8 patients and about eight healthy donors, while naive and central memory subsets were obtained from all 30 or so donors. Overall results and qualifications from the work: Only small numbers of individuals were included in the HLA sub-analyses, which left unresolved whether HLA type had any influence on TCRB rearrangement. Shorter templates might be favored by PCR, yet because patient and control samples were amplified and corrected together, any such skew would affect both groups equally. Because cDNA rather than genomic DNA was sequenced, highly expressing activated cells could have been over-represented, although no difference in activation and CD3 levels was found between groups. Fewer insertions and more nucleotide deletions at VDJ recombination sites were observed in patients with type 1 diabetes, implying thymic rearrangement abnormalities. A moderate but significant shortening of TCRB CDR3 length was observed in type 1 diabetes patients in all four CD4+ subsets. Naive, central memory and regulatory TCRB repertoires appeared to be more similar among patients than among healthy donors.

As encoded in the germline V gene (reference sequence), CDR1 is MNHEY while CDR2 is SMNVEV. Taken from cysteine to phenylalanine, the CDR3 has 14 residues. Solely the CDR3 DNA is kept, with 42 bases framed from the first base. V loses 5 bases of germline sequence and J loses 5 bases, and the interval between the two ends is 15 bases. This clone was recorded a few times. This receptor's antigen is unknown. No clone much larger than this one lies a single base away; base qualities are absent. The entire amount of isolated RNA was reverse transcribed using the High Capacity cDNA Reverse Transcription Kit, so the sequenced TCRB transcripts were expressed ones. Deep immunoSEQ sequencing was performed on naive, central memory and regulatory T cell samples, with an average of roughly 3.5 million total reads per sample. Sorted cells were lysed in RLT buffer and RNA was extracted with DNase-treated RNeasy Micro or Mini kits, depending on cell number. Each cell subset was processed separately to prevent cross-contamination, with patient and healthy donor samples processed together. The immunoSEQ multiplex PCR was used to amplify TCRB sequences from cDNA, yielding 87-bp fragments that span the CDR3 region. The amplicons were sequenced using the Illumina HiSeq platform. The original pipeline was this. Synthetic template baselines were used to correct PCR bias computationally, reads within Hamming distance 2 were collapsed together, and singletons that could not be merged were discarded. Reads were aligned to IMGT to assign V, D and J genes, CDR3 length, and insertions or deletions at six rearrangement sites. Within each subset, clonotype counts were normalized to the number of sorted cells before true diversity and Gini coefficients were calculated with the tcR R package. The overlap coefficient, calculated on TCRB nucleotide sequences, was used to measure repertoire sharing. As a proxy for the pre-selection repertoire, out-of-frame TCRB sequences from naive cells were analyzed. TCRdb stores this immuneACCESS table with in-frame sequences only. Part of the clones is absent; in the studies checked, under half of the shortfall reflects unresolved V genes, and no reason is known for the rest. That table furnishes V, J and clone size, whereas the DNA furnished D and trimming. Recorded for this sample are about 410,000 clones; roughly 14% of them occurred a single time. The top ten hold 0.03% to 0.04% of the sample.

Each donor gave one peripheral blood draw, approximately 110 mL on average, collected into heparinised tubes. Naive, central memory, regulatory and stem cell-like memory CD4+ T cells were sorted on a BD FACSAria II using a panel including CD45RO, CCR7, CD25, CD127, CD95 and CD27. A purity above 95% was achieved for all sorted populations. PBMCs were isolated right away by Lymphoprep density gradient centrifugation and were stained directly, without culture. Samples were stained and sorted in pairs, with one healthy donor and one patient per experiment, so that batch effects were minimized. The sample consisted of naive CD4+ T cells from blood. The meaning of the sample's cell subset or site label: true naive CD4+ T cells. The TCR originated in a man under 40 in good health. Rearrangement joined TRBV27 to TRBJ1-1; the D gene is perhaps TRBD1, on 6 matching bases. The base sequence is TGTGCCAGCAGTCCCTCCGGACAGTATACTGAAGCTTTCTTT. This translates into CASSPSGQYTEAFF.